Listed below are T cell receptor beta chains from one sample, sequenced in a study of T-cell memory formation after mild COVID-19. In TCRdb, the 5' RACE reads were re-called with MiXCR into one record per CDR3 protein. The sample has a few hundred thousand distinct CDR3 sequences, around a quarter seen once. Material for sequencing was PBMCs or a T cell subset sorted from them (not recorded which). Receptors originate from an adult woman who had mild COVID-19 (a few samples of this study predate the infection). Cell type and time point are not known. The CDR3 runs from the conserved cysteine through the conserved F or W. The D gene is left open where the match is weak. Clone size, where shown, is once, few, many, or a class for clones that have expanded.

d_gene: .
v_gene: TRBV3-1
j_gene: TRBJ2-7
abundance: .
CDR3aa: CASSTPGSEQYF
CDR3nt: TGTGCCAGCAGCACCCCAGGGAGCGAGCAGTACTTC

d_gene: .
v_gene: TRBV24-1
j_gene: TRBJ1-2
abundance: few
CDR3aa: CATSDFPGRGYTF
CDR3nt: TGTGCCACCAGTGATTTTCCAGGGAGAGGCTACACCTTC

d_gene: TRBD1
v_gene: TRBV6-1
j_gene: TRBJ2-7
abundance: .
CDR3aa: CASRGQASDEQYF
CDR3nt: TGTGCCAGCAGGGGACAGGCTTCCGACGAGCAGTACTTC

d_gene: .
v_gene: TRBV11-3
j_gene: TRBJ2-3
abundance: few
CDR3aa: CASSFRGFSTDTQYF
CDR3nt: TGTGCCAGCAGCTTTCGGGGGTTTAGCACAGATACGCAGTATTTT

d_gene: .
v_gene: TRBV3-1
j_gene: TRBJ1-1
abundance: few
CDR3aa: CASTQGWQPITEAFF
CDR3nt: TGTGCCAGCACCCAGGGGTGGCAACCAATCACTGAAGCTTTCTTT

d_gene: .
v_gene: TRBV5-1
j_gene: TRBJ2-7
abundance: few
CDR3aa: CASSLEAVPYEQYF
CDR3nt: TGCGCCAGCAGCTTGGAGGCTGTACCCTACGAGCAGTACTTC

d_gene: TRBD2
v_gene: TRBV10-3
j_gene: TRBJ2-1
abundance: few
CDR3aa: CAITGTSGTSYNEQFF
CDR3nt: TGTGCCATCACCGGTACTAGCGGGACCTCCTACAATGAGCAGTTCTTC

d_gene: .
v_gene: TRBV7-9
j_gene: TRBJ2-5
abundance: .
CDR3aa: CASRQREREETQYF
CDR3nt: TGTGCCAGCAGACAACGTGAGCGAGAAGAGACCCAGTACTTC

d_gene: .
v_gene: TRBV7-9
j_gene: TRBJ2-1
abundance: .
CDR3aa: CASRGTDHNEQFF
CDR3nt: TGTGCCAGCAGGGGAACGGACCACAATGAGCAGTTCTTC

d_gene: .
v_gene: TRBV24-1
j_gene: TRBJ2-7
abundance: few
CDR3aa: CATEPCENGEREQYF
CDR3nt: TGTGCCACCGAGCCTTGTGAGAATGGAGAGCGCGAGCAGTACTTC

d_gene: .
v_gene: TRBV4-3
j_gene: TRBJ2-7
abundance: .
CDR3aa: CASSQGYREGSYEQYF
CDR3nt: TGCGCCAGCAGCCAAGGGTACAGGGAAGGCTCCTACGAGCAGTACTTC

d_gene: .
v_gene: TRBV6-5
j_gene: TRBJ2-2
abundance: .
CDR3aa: CASSYTGHTGELFF
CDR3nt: TGTGCCAGCAGTTACACGGGGCACACCGGGGAGCTGTTTTTT

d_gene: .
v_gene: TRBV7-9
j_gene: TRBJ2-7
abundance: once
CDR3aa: CASSRTDGRYEQYF
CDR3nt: TGTGCCAGCAGCCGTACGGACGGTAGATACGAGCAGTACTTC

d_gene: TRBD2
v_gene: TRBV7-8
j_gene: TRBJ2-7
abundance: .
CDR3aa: CASSPAGSGLAGNSYEQYF
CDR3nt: TGTGCCAGCAGCCCGGCCGGATCGGGACTAGCGGGGAACTCCTACGAGCAGTACTTC

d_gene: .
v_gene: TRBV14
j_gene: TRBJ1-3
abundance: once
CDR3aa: CASSQWAPGNTIYF
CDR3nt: TGTGCCAGCAGCCAATGGGCCCCAGGAAACACCATATATTTT

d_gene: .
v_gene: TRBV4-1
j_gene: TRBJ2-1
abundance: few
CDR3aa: CASSQPDGASRNEQFF
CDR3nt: TGCGCCAGCAGCCAACCCGATGGGGCTAGCCGCAATGAGCAGTTCTTC

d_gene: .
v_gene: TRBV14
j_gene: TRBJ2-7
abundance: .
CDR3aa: CASSWRTTPSSYEQYF
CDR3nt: TGTGCCAGCAGCTGGAGGACAACCCCCAGCTCCTACGAGCAGTACTTC

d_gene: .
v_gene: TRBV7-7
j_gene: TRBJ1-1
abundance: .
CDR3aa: CASSQGYNTEAFF
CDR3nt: TGTGCCAGCAGTCAGGGCTATAACACTGAAGCTTTCTTT

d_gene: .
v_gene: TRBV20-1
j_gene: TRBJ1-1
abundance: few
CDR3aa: CSARDWGTEAFF
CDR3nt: TGCAGTGCTAGAGACTGGGGCACTGAAGCTTTCTTT

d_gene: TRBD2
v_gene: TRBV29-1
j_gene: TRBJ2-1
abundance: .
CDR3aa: CSVVAGGMNEQFF
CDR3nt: TGCAGCGTTGTTGCGGGAGGGATGAATGAGCAGTTCTTC

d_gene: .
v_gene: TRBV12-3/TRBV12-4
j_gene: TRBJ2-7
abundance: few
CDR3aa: CASSFGNYEQYF
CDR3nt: TGTGCCAGCAGTTTTGGAAATTACGAGCAGTACTTC

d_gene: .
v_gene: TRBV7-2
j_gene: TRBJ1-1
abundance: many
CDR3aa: CASAGFPNTEAFF
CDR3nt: TGTGCCAGCGCAGGGTTCCCGAACACTGAAGCTTTCTTT

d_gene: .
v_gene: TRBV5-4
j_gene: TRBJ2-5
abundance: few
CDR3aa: CASSPPDGETQYF
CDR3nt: TGTGCCAGCAGCCCTCCCGACGGAGAGACCCAGTACTTC

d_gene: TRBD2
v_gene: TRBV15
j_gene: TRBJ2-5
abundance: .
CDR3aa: CATSGGGRAGETQYF
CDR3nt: TGTGCCACCAGCGGGGGAGGGAGGGCCGGAGAGACCCAGTACTTC

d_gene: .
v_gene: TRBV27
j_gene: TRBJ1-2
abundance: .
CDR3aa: CASSLIGQWNGYTF
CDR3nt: TGTGCCAGCAGTTTAATAGGGCAGTGGAATGGCTACACCTTC

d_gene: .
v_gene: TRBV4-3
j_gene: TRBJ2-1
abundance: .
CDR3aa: CASSQDRRVDEQFF
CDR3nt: TGCGCCAGCAGCCAAGATCGAAGGGTGGATGAGCAGTTCTTC

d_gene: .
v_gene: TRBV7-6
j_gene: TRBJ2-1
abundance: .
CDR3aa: CASSSPPQPSRYNEQFF
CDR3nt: TGTGCCAGCAGCTCACCACCGCAACCATCCAGATACAATGAGCAGTTCTTC

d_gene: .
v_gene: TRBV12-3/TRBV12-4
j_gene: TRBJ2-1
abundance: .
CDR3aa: CASSLAAAYNEQFF
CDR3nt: TGTGCCAGCAGTTTGGCGGCGGCCTACAATGAGCAGTTCTTC

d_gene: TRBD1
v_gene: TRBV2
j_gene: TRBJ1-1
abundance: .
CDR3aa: CASWTGEGTEAFF
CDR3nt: TGTGCCAGCTGGACAGGGGAGGGCACTGAAGCTTTCTTT

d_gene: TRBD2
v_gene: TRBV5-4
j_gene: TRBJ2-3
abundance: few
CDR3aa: CASSFDSGGAGTQYF
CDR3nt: TGTGCCAGCAGCTTTGATAGCGGGGGGGCCGGTACGCAGTATTTT

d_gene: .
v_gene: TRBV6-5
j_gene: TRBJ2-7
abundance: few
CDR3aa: CASSTFRFEAVYEQYF
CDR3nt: TGTGCCAGCAGTACCTTCCGATTCGAAGCAGTCTACGAGCAGTACTTC

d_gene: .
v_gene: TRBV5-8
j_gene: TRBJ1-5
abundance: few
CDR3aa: CASSLGSPAGAQHF
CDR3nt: TGTGCCAGCAGCTTAGGTTCGCCCGCTGGGGCCCAGCATTTT

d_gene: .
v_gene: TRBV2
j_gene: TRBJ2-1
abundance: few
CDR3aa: CASSTLPGDLFNEQFF
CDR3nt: TGTGCCAGCAGTACATTACCAGGGGACCTTTTCAATGAGCAGTTCTTC

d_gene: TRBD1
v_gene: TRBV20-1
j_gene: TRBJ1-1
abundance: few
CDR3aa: CSARRNRDSEAFF
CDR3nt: TGCAGTGCTAGGCGGAACCGGGACAGTGAAGCTTTCTTT

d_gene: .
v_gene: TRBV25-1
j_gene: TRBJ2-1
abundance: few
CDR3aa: CASRADGTHNEQFF
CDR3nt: TGTGCCAGCAGGGCAGACGGAACCCACAATGAGCAGTTCTTC

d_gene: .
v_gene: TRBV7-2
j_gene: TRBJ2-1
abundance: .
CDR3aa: CASRARTGNEQFF
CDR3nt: TGTGCCAGCAGGGCCAGGACGGGAAATGAGCAGTTCTTC

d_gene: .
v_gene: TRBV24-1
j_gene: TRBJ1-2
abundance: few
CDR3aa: CATSDFGQNYGYTF
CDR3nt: TGTGCCACCAGTGATTTTGGACAGAACTATGGCTACACCTTC

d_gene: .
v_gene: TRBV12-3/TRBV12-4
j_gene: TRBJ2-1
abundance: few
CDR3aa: CASSFGWGPQANEQFF
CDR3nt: TGTGCCAGCAGTTTCGGTTGGGGACCCCAGGCCAATGAGCAGTTCTTC

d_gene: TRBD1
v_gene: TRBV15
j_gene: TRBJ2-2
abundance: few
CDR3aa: CATSRDGAGQGAAGELFF
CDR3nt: TGTGCCACCAGCAGGGATGGGGCGGGACAGGGAGCCGCCGGGGAGCTGTTTTTT

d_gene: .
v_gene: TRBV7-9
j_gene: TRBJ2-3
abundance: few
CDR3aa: CASSPPLGGTDTQYF
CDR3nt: TGTGCCAGCAGCCCCCCGCTGGGAGGCACAGATACGCAGTATTTT

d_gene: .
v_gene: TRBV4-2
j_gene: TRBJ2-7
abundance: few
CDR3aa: CASSQGGQIRQYF
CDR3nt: TGTGCCAGCAGCCAGGGCGGACAGATAAGGCAGTACTTC

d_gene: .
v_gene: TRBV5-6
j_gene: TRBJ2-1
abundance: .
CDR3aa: CASSRRYNEQFF
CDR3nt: TGTGCCAGCAGCCGGAGGTACAATGAGCAGTTCTTC

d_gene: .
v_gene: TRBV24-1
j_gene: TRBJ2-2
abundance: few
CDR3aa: CATHSGNTGELFF
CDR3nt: TGTGCCACCCACTCAGGGAACACCGGGGAGCTGTTTTTT

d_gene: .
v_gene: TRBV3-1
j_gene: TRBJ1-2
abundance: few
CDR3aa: CASNPSGNYGYTF
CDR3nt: TGTGCCAGCAACCCCTCGGGCAACTATGGCTACACCTTC

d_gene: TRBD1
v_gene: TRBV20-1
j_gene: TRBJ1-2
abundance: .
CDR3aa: CSAWDRVGYTF
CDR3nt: TGCAGTGCTTGGGACAGGGTGGGCTACACCTTC

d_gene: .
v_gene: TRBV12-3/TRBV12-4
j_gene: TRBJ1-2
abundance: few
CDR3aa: CASSDHRSNYGYTF
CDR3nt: TGTGCCAGCAGTGACCACAGGTCTAACTATGGCTACACCTTC

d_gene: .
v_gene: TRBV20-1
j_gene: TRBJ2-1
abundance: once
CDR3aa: CSALVGWDNYNEQFF
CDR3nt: TGCAGTGCCCTCGTCGGTTGGGACAACTACAATGAGCAGTTCTTC

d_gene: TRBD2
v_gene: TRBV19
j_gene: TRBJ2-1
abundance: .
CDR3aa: CASSIGTSGDNEQFF
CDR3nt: TGTGCCAGTAGTATTGGGACTAGCGGCGACAATGAGCAGTTCTTC

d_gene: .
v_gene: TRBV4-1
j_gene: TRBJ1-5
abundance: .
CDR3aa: CASSQGRGKDSNQPQHF
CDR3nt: TGCGCCAGCAGCCAAGGGAGGGGGAAGGATAGCAATCAGCCCCAGCATTTT

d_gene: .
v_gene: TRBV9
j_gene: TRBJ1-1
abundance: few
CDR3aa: CASSVGQSPGSTEAFF
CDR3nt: TGTGCCAGCAGCGTAGGACAGTCCCCTGGGAGCACTGAAGCTTTCTTT

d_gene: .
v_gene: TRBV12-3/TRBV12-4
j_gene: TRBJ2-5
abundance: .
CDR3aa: CASSLDGGETQYF
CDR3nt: TGTGCCAGCAGTCTAGACGGAGGAGAGACCCAGTACTTC

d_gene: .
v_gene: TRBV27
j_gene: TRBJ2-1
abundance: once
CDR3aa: CASSPSTALSSYNEQFF
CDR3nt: TGTGCCAGCAGTCCTAGCACTGCCTTGAGCTCCTACAATGAGCAGTTCTTC

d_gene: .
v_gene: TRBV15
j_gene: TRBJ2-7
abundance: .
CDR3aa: CATSRAHLRGNGYEQYF
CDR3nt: TGTGCCACCAGCAGAGCCCACCTTCGGGGAAACGGGTACGAGCAGTACTTC

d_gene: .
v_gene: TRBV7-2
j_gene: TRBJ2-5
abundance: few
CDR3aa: CASSSPLVGGWTQYF
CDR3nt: TGTGCCAGCAGCTCCCCTTTAGTCGGGGGTTGGACCCAGTACTTC

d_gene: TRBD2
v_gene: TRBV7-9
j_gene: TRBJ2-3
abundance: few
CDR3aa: CASSLLGGPQDTQYF
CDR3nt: TGTGCCAGCAGCCTGTTGGGAGGGCCCCAGGATACGCAGTATTTT

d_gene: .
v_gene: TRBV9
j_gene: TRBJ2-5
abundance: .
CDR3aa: CASSVSPGAVETQYF
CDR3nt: TGTGCCAGCAGCGTATCTCCGGGGGCGGTCGAGACCCAGTACTTC